The 24 T cell receptor beta chains below come from one sample, sequenced in a study of immune cell composition in non-small cell lung cancer. The data were produced by immunoSEQ multiplex PCR, yet TCRdb's version contains in-frame clones alone and is incomplete. Of 3,000 to 4,000 clones in the sample, under 75% were seen once. Input material: lung tumor tissue. The receptors derive from a human donor with non-small cell lung cancer.

The chain combines TRBV6-1 with TRBJ1-6, with D hard to call. V gave up 4 bases and J gave up 5 bases, with 9 bases separating them. Germline lookup yields CDR1 MNHNS and CDR2 SASEGT. The CDR3 loop spans 14 amino acids. The CDR3 here is CASSGVRDNSPLHF. Here the CDR3 DNA reads TGTGCCAGCAGTGGAGTGCGCGATAATTCACCCCTCCACTTT.

The V and J genes are TRBV7-8 and TRBJ2-1; 14 nucleotides line up with TRBD2. The CDR3 extends over 16 amino acids. Germline V lookup: CDR1 SGHVS, CDR2 FQNEAQ. V lost 5 bases and J lost 8; bases outside the gene matches: 8. CDR3 nucleotide sequence: TGTGCCAGCAGCAAATCCGGGACTAGCGGGAGCCATGAGCAGTTCTTC. It specifies CASSKSGTSGSHEQFF. Variable domain in full (rest from reference TRBV7-8 and TRBJ2-1): GAGVSQSPRYKVAKRGQDVALRCDPISGHVSLFWYQQALGQGPEFLTYFQNEAQLDKSGLPSDRFFAERPEGSVSTLKIQRTQQEDSAVYLCASSKSGTSGSHEQFFGPGTRLTVL.

The chain carries TRBV30 and TRBJ1-1; perhaps TRBD1 as D (6 bases). The CDR3 sequence is 13 residues long. Per germline, CDR1 GTSNPN and CDR2 SVGIG (reference sequence). The ends were cut back, 8 bases at V and 0 bases at J, with 13 bases in the middle. The CDR3 sequence is CALMGQMNTEAFF. CDR3 nucleotide sequence: TGTGCCCTCATGGGACAAATGAACACTGAAGCTTTCTTT.

The rearrangement joins TRBV5-1 to TRBJ2-1, with 10 bases matching TRBD1. Losses at the gene ends were 4 bases for V and 7 bases for J; bases not matched to a gene: 5. This CDR3 is built from 14 residues. Germline CDR1 and CDR2: SGHRS and YFSETQ. This chain's CDR3 is CASSPDRGRNEQFF. The CDR3 coding sequence is TGCGCCAGCAGCCCCGACAGGGGGCGGAATGAGCAGTTCTTC.

The V gene is TRBV6-5, the J gene TRBJ1-4, with 12 nucleotides matching TRBD1. CDR1 and CDR2 from the germline V gene are MNHEY and SVGAGI. V was clipped by 2 bases and J by 7 bases; unmatched bases: 2. CDR3 length: 15 amino acids. CDR3 bases: TGTGCCAGCAGTTACGGGACAGGGGGCTCTGAAAAACTGTTTTTT. Translation gives CASSYGTGGSEKLFF.

This chain uses TRBV11-1 with TRBJ2-3; 9 bases match TRBD2. The CDR3 covers 15 residues. The germline V gene has CDR1 SGHAT and CDR2 FQDESV (reference sequence). After removal of 4 bases from V and 3 bases from J, the junction contained 5 bases not matched to a gene. CDR3 sequence: CASSSGTSRTDTQYF. The CDR3 DNA sequence: TGTGCCAGCAGCTCTGGGACTAGCCGTACAGATACGCAGTATTTT. Full variable domain (remainder filled in from reference TRBV11-1 and TRBJ2-3): EAEVAQSPRYKITEKSQAVAFWCDPISGHATLYWYRQILGQGPELLVQFQDESVVDDSQLPKDRFSAERLKGVDSTLKIQPAELGDSAMYLCASSSGTSRTDTQYFGPGTRLTVL.

The chain joins TRBV6-5 to TRBJ2-3, with no clear D. The CDR3 is 13 amino acids. The ends were cut back, 4 bases at V and 0 bases at J, with 5 bases in the middle. The germline V gene encodes CDR1 MNHEY and CDR2 SVGAGI. The DNA for the CDR3 is TGTGCCAGCAGTTTACAGAGCACAGATACGCAGTATTTT. Its protein is CASSLQSTDTQYF.

The CDR3 DNA reads TGTGCCAGCAGCCAGGGGGCGAGCACAGATACGCAGTATTTT. Amino acid sequence: CASSQGASTDTQYF. The chain is built from TRBV7-2 and TRBJ2-3; TRBD1 aligns across 8 bases. Germline-derived CDR1 and CDR2 are SGHTA and FQGNSA. V trimming: 5 bases; J trimming: 0 bases; junction bases outside the gene matches: 1. The CDR3 is 14 residues long.

This chain connects TRBV29-1 to TRBJ2-3; 12 bases match TRBD2. CDR3 size: 14 residues. CDR1 SQVTM and CDR2 ANQGSEA come from the germline V gene. V was clipped by 7 bases and J by 5 bases; unmatched bases: 7. The CDR3 sequence: CSGTSGNFGDTQYF. DNA of the CDR3: TGCAGCGGGACTAGCGGGAATTTTGGAGATACGCAGTATTTT.

The rearrangement links TRBV15 to TRBJ2-7; tentatively, D is TRBD2 (5 bases). The V gene's germline CDR1 is LNHNV and CDR2 YYDKDF (reference sequence). This CDR3 spans 17 amino acids. Between the trimmed V and J ends, which lost 0 bases and 0 bases, there was a span of 15 bases. The chain's CDR3 is CATSRDHGADLSYEQYF. The CDR3 DNA sequence: TGTGCCACCAGCAGAGATCATGGAGCGGATCTCTCCTACGAGCAGTACTTC.

This clone was seen only once. V usage is TRBV15 and J usage is TRBJ1-3; 7 nucleotides line up with TRBD1. Germline V lookup: CDR1 LNHNV, CDR2 YYDKDF (reference sequence). The CDR3 runs 13 residues. The ends lost 4 bases at V and 4 bases at J; junction bases unmatched: 1. The CDR3 here is CATSIQGGNTIYF. The CDR3 DNA reads as TGTGCCACCAGCATACAGGGGGGAAACACCATATATTTT. Supplemented by reference TRBV15 and TRBJ1-3, the full variable domain reads DAMVIQNPRYQVTQFGKPVTLSCSQTLNHNVMYWYQQKSSQAPKLLFHYYDKDFNNEADTPDNFQSRRPNTSFCFLDIRSPGLGDTAMYLCATSIQGGNTIYFGEGSWLTVV.

The gene calls are TRBV29-1 and TRBJ2-7; 7 nucleotides line up with TRBD2. CDR3 length: 14 residues. Germline loops: CDR1 SQVTM, CDR2 ANQGSEA. The J segment lost 7 bases and the V segment lost 0 bases, leaving 9 bases of the junction unmatched. The CDR3 is CSVEDLGGSREQYF. The CDR3 nucleotides are TGCAGCGTTGAAGATCTTGGCGGGAGCAGAGAGCAGTACTTC.

The gene calls are TRBV6-1 and TRBJ1-4, with D possibly being TRBD1 (5 bases). With 3 bases removed from V and 4 bases from J, the gap between germline ends came to 6 bases. Germline V gene data show CDR1 as MNHNS and CDR2 as SASEGT. CDR3 length: 13 residues. As DNA, the CDR3 is TGTGCCAGCAGTGAGACAGTTAATGAAAAACTGTTTTTT. It translates to CASSETVNEKLFF.

Details on this clone: One end of the junction varies from germline; a read error may be responsible. This CDR3 reads CASSLDVGPAPLHF. DNA of the CDR3: TGTGCCAGCAGCTTAGATGTTGGCCCTGCACCTCTCCACTTT. The J gene is TRBJ1-6, the V gene TRBV7-6; no clear D. The CDR3 is 14 residues long. Germline-derived CDR1 and CDR2 are SGHVS and FNYEAQ.

This clone was counted a few times. The chain couples TRBV28 to TRBJ1-4, with D maybe TRBD1 (5 bases). From germline, CDR1 is MDHEN and CDR2 SYDVKM. The CDR3 consists of 16 residues. Trimming took off 2 bases at V and 1 base at J, with 11 bases between the two ends. The CDR3 coding sequence is TGTGCCAGCAGTTTAGGGGGGAGTGGAACTAATGAAAAACTGTTTTTT. This sequence encodes CASSLGGSGTNEKLFF.

V is TRBV4-2 and J is TRBJ1-1, with 11 positions matching TRBD1. The CDR3 is 15 residues long. CDR1 and CDR2 (germline): LGHNA, YNFKEQ. The V segment lost 6 bases and the J segment 4 bases; nucleotides outside the gene matches: 7. The CDR3 region has the DNA TGTGCCAGCAGACCTCACGGGACAGGGGGCACTGAAGCTTTCTTT. This encodes CASRPHGTGGTEAFF.

The V and J genes are TRBV4-1 and TRBJ2-6; TRBD2 matches at 7 bases. V lost 0 bases, J lost 2 bases, and 13 bases stayed unmatched. Germline V gene sequence: CDR1 MGHRA, CDR2 YSYEKL. The CDR3 sequence is 20 residues long. Written as DNA, the CDR3 is TGCGCCAGCAGCCAAGATCTTATCAACCTTCGGGGGGCTGGGGCCAACGTCCTGACTTTC. It specifies CASSQDLINLRGAGANVLTF.

This chain uses TRBV29-1 with TRBJ2-5, with 7 bases that match TRBD1. Looked up from germline, CDR1 is SQVTM and CDR2 is ANQGSEA. The V segment lost 7 bases and the J segment 1 base; nucleotides outside the gene matches: 3. The CDR3 sequence is 12 residues long. The CDR3 loop is CSAWDSQETQYF. DNA for the CDR3: TGCAGCGCTTGGGACAGCCAAGAGACCCAGTACTTC.

The chain links TRBV19 to TRBJ2-2; TRBD1 is a possible D gene (5 bases). The CDR3 covers 14 residues. CDR1 LNHDA and CDR2 SQIVND come from the germline V gene (reference sequence). Trimming removed 7 bases at V and 1 base at J, with 10 bases between. CDR3 sequence reads: CASTPDKNTGELFF. The DNA for the CDR3 is TGTGCCAGTACCCCGGACAAGAACACCGGGGAGCTGTTTTTT.

The chain recombines TRBV6-6 with TRBJ2-2; D is undetermined. Germline CDR1 is MNHNY and CDR2 is SVGAGI (reference sequence). This CDR3 contains 16 residues. Trimming pared 0 bases from V and 2 bases from J, leaving 10 bases between. Here the CDR3 reads CASSYSSGQNTGELFF. In nucleotides, the CDR3 is TGTGCCAGCAGTTACTCTTCAGGTCAAAACACCGGGGAGCTGTTTTTT.

The chain is built from TRBV18 and TRBJ1-1; 11 nucleotides line up with TRBD1. The germline CDR1 and CDR2 sequences are KGHSH and LQKENI. Unmatched junction bases numbered 6, after V lost 8 bases and J lost 4 bases. The length of the CDR3 is 14 residues. CDR3 loop: CASTRGTGGTEAFF. The CDR3 DNA reads as TGTGCCAGCACAAGAGGGACAGGGGGCACTGAAGCTTTCTTT.

The chain recombines TRBV6-1 with TRBJ1-1; D not certain. Per the germline V gene, CDR1 is MNHNS and CDR2 is SASEGT. Trimming removed 5 bases from V and 6 bases from J, with 7 bases in between. The CDR3 is 11 residues long. The CDR3 here is CASSRGSEAFF. As DNA, the CDR3 is TGTGCCAGCAGTCGCGGGTCTGAAGCTTTCTTT.

The gene calls are TRBV30 and TRBJ1-6, with D unclear. The length of the CDR3 is 13 residues. Germline CDR1 GTSNPN, CDR2 SVGIG (reference sequence). Trimming took off 2 bases at V and 5 bases at J, with 7 bases between the two ends. The DNA for the CDR3 is TGTGCCTGGAGTCACCAGGATAATTCACCCCTCCACTTT. This encodes CAWSHQDNSPLHF.

The chain carries TRBV10-3 and TRBJ2-2; 9 nucleotides align to TRBD2. Per germline, CDR1 ENHRY and CDR2 SYGVKD. CDR3 length equals 16 residues. J lost 3 bases, V lost 2 bases, and 4 bases had no gene match. This CDR3 is CAISEPAGGDTGELFF. The CDR3 DNA reads TGTGCCATCAGTGAGCCGGCGGGAGGGGACACCGGGGAGCTGTTTTTT.